Below, 18 T cell receptor beta chains from the same sample are listed, as sequenced in a study of a mutant IDH1 vaccine in newly diagnosed glioma. Repertoires were generated with immunoSEQ multiplex PCR, while TCRdb's copy carries only in-frame clones and drops some. In the table there are nearly 55,000 clones, 80% to 85% of which are singletons. The time point is: week 35, safety follow-up. In every dose of vaccine, 300 ug of mutant IDH1 20-mer peptide was given alongside topical imiquimod. Which antigens these TCRs recognize remains unknown. The input for sequencing was PBMCs, taken from a glioma patient whose treatment included an IDH1 peptide vaccine. All receptors derive from a woman between 18 and 30 years old with glioma.

This clone has a single count. The rearrangement uses TRBV6-1 and TRBJ2-1, with D possibly matching TRBD1 (6 bases). Germline V gene sequence: CDR1 MNHNS, CDR2 SASEGT. The CDR3 extends over 13 amino acids. The V end lost 9 bases, the J end lost 12 bases, and 21 bases lay between the germline ends. CDR3 in amino acids: CASSSSLQTGQFF. CDR3 DNA sequence: TGTGCCAGTTCTTCCTCTCTCCAGACAGGGCAGTTCTTC.

In this sample, this clone turned up once. The chain has TRBV5-1 and TRBJ2-7; no reliable D call. The CDR3 loop spans 12 amino acids. Trimming removed 3 bases at V and 6 bases at J, with 10 bases between. The V gene's germline CDR1 is SGHRS and CDR2 YFSETQ. In DNA form, the CDR3 reads TGCGCCAGCAGCTATTCTAATCTCGAGCAGTACTTC. It specifies CASSYSNLEQYF.

The chain links TRBV10-2 to TRBJ2-3; D gene uncertain. This CDR3 contains 12 residues. Germline V gene data show CDR1 as WSHSY and CDR2 as SAAADI. With 3 bases removed from V and 4 bases from J, the gap between germline ends came to 5 bases. Here the CDR3 reads CASSEVADTQYF. The DNA for the CDR3 is TGCGCCAGCAGTGAAGTGGCAGATACGCAGTATTTT.

The chain combines TRBV5-1 with TRBJ2-7; 10 bases align to TRBD1. CDR3 size: 16 residues. CDR1 and CDR2 from the germline V gene are SGHRS and YFSETQ. With V trimmed by 4 bases and J by 5 bases, 12 bases remained unmatched. This CDR3 reads CASSLGGQGTSDEQYF. The CDR3, as DNA: TGCGCCAGCAGCCTGGGGGGACAGGGGACCTCTGACGAGCAGTACTTC.

The chain couples TRBV4-3 to TRBJ1-1; D remains unclear. This CDR3 has 15 amino acids. V was shortened by 4 bases and J by 4 bases, with 16 bases between the two germline ends. The germline V gene encodes CDR1 LGHNA and CDR2 YSLEER. In DNA, the CDR3 is TGCGCCAGCAGCCTCTACTTCTTCGAGAGCACTGAAGCTTTCTTT. Encoded protein: CASSLYFFESTEAFF.

The chain recombines TRBV5-6 with TRBJ1-5, with 11 bases aligning to TRBD1. Germline-derived CDR1 and CDR2 are SGHDT and YYEEEE. The CDR3 is 16 amino acids. Germline trimming cut 5 bases from V and 4 bases from J; bases unmatched to any gene: 8. This chain's CDR3 is CASSHPRDRGNQPQHF. CDR3 in DNA: TGTGCCAGCAGTCACCCTAGGGACAGGGGGAATCAGCCCCAGCATTTT.

The chain uses TRBV29-1 and TRBJ2-7, with D perhaps matching TRBD2 (6 bases). The germline V gene has CDR1 SQVTM and CDR2 ANQGSEA. V was pared by 4 bases and J by 6 bases, with 19 bases between. There are 14 residues in the CDR3. The CDR3 region is CSVVGGTLRGEQYF. CDR3 bases: TGCAGCGTTGTTGGCGGGACCCTCCGAGGCGAGCAGTACTTC.

Only a few counts were recorded for this clone. This sequence joins TRBV5-6 and TRBJ1-5; 9 bases agree with TRBD1. This CDR3 is 17 amino acids long. V shed 1 base, J shed 4 bases, and the junction held 9 bases outside the gene matches. In germline, CDR1 is SGHDT, CDR2 YYEEEE. The chain's CDR3 is CASSLSPRGTGNQPQHF. The CDR3 DNA reads TGTGCCAGCAGCTTGTCCCCTCGCGGGACAGGGAATCAGCCCCAGCATTTT.

The rearrangement uses TRBV7-9 and TRBJ1-3; possibly TRBD1 for D (6 bases). Germline lookup yields CDR1 SEHNR and CDR2 FQNEAQ (reference sequence). Trimming removed 5 bases from V and 0 bases from J, with 8 bases in between. CDR3 length: 14 amino acids. The CDR3 coding sequence is TGTGCCAGCAGCCCGGACAGCTCTGGAAACACCATATATTTT. Encoded protein: CASSPDSSGNTIYF.

The DNA for the CDR3 is TGTGCCAGCAGCCTCGAGCGAGATGAGCAGTTCTTC. Its protein is CASSLERDEQFF. This sequence joins TRBV13 and TRBJ2-1; D ambiguous. Germline values: CDR1 PRHDT, CDR2 FYEKMQ (reference sequence). Trimming cost V 5 bases and J 8 bases, with 10 bases left between them. The CDR3 loop spans 12 amino acids.

The chain carries TRBV19 and TRBJ1-5, with D perhaps matching TRBD1 (6 bases). This CDR3 contains 17 residues. The germline V gene encodes CDR1 LNHDA and CDR2 SQIVND (reference sequence). Trimming pared 5 bases from V and 2 bases from J, leaving 19 bases between. The CDR3, as DNA: TGTGCCAGTAGTTCCATGCCAACAGGGCTTGGCAATCAGCCCCAGCATTTT. It is translated as CASSSMPTGLGNQPQHF.

V gene TRBV5-1 combines with J gene TRBJ2-2; D is tentatively TRBD1 or TRBD2 (6 bases each). The CDR3 is made up of 16 amino acids. Trimming took 0 bases from V and 4 from J, leaving 13 bases between them. Per germline, CDR1 SGHRS and CDR2 YFSETQ. The CDR3 region is CASSLVGGQATGELFF. For the CDR3, the DNA is TGCGCCAGCAGCTTGGTAGGGGGGCAGGCCACCGGGGAGCTGTTTTTT.

The chain recombines TRBV6-5 with TRBJ2-2; D perhaps matches TRBD1 (6 bases). The germline CDR1 and CDR2 sequences are MNHEY and SVGAGI. This CDR3 is 16 amino acids long. Trimming cost V 2 bases and J 4 bases, with 14 bases left between them. The CDR3, as DNA: TGTGCCAGCAGTTACGGGTCAGGGGCTATCACCGGGGAGCTGTTTTTT. Translating gives CASSYGSGAITGELFF.

Only a few counts were recorded for this clone. The CDR3 region is CASSLDRGVNGYTF. The CDR3 region has the DNA TGCGCCAGCAGCTTGGACAGGGGTGTGAATGGCTACACCTTC. The chain uses TRBV5-1 and TRBJ1-2; 7 bases align to TRBD1. J was trimmed by 6 bases and V by 0 bases; bases with no gene match: 5. Germline CDR1 reads SGHRS; CDR2 reads YFSETQ. This CDR3 is 14 amino acids long. The full variable domain, in which reference TRBV5-1 and TRBJ1-2 provide the parts outside the CDR3, is KAGVTQTPRYLIKTRGQQVTLSCSPISGHRSVSWYQQTPGQGLQFLFEYFSETQRNKGNFPGRFSGRQFSNSRSEMNVSTLELGDSALYLCASSLDRGVNGYTFGSGTRLTVV.

This clone occurred once. This chain connects TRBV4-3 to TRBJ1-6; D unclear. V lost 1 base to trimming and J lost 10 bases, with 14 bases between them. From germline, CDR1 is LGHNA and CDR2 YSLEER. This CDR3 has 15 amino acids. CDR3 amino acids: CASSQGAVSGSPLHF. Written as DNA, the CDR3 is TGCGCCAGCAGCCAAGGGGCAGTCTCGGGGTCACCCCTCCACTTT.

V is TRBV7-8 and J is TRBJ2-5; TRBD2 might be the D (6 bases). This CDR3 is built from 14 residues. Germline CDR1 and CDR2: SGHVS and FQNEAQ. The V end was cut by 2 bases, the J end by 7 bases, with 14 bases between. The CDR3 region has the DNA TGTGCCAGCAGCTTAAGGGACTTGCGAGGGACCCAGTACTTC. Translating it yields CASSLRDLRGTQYF.

The chain uses TRBV7-9 and TRBJ2-7; 8 bases are a match to TRBD2. Germline lookup yields CDR1 SEHNR and CDR2 FQNEAQ (reference sequence). This CDR3 comprises 16 residues. The V gene end was trimmed by 5 bases and the J gene end by 4 bases; junction bases not matched to a gene: 13. Here the CDR3 DNA reads TGTGCCAGCAGCCCTCCTAAGACTAGCGTTATGTACGAGCAGTACTTC. Its translation is CASSPPKTSVMYEQYF.

The CDR3 region is CASRKTTSDTEQFF. The CDR3 DNA reads TGTGCCAGCAGGAAGACTACCTCGGACACTGAGCAGTTCTTC. V and J are TRBV2 and TRBJ2-1; either TRBD1 or TRBD2 may fit D (5 bases each). V was shortened by 6 bases and J by 9 bases, with 18 bases between the two germline ends. CDR1 and CDR2 from the germline V gene are SNHLY and FYNNEI. The CDR3 sequence is 14 residues long.